These 27 T cell receptor beta chains originate from one sample sequenced in a study of shared clonotypes between healthy human individuals. Naive CD8 isolation took CD45RO-negative cells positively selected for CCR7 and excluded terminally differentiated effector memory CD45RA+ cells. Assay used: immunoSEQ multiplex PCR; TCRdb lists only in-frame clones, some missing. The data hold about 2.1 million clones, with just under 95% observed a single time. The sample was naive CD8+ T cells from PBMCs. These receptors originate from a man younger than 30 in good health. Some clones in this sample may be carry-over from other donors' samples.

The chain employs TRBV5-1 and TRBJ2-3; 16 bases are shared with TRBD2. Losses at the gene ends were 4 bases for V and 5 bases for J; bases not matched to a gene: 7. From germline, CDR1 is SGHRS and CDR2 YFSETQ. CDR3 size: 17 residues. The CDR3 nucleotides are TGCGCCAGCAGCCCGGGACTAGCGGGAGGGCTTAGAGATACGCAGTATTTT. This gives the protein CASSPGLAGGLRDTQYF.

The rearrangement links TRBV28 to TRBJ2-7; a possible D gene is TRBD1 (6 bases). Germline assignment: CDR1 MDHEN and CDR2 SYDVKM. Trimming stripped 5 bases from V and 4 bases from J, with 21 bases between. The CDR3 sequence is 16 residues long. The CDR3 sequence is CASSINTGSWKYEQYF. The DNA of the CDR3 is TGTGCCAGCAGTATAAATACAGGGAGTTGGAAATACGAGCAGTACTTC.

A remark on this clone: Other DNA sequences in the sample encode the same CDR3. The chain joins TRBV19 to TRBJ2-7, with 10 bases fitting TRBD1. Germline assignment: CDR1 LNHDA and CDR2 SQIVND (reference sequence). The CDR3 loop spans 15 amino acids. V shed 5 bases, J shed 2 bases, and the junction held 6 bases outside the gene matches. CDR3 amino acids: CASSPGQGSTYEQYF. CDR3 DNA: TGTGCCAGTAGTCCGGGACAGGGGTCCACCTACGAGCAGTACTTC. Full variable domain (missing parts from reference TRBV19 and TRBJ2-7): DGGITQSPKYLFRKEGQNVTLSCEQNLNHDAMYWYRQDPGQGLRLIYYSQIVNDFQKGDIAEGYSVSREKKESFPLTVTSAQKNPTAFYLCASSPGQGSTYEQYFGPGTRLTVT.

The count of this clone is one. CDR3 amino acids: CASGLRAGSNYGYTF. In nucleotides, the CDR3 is TGTGCTAGTGGTTTGCGTGCAGGATCTAACTATGGCTACACCTTC. The V and J genes are TRBV12-5 and TRBJ1-2; D unclear. V shed 2 bases and J shed 0 bases, with 10 bases lying between them. This CDR3 is 15 amino acids long. The germline CDR1 and CDR2 sequences are LGHNT and FRNRAP.

The chain joins TRBV30 to TRBJ2-1, with TRBD2 matching over 16 bases. Germline-derived CDR1 and CDR2 are GTSNPN and SVGIG (reference sequence). The CDR3 extends over 19 amino acids. V lost 2 bases and J lost 4; bases outside the gene matches: 11. The CDR3 protein is CAWSPYPGLAGGEYNEQFF. The CDR3, as DNA: TGTGCCTGGAGTCCTTACCCGGGACTAGCGGGAGGGGAGTACAATGAGCAGTTCTTC.

The CDR3 is CASSLVADWEQYF. In DNA form, the CDR3 reads TGCGCCAGCAGCTTGGTGGCAGACTGGGAGCAGTACTTC. The rearrangement uses TRBV5-1 and TRBJ2-7; D unclear. In germline, CDR1 is SGHRS, CDR2 YFSETQ. The V and J ends lost 0 bases and 7 bases respectively, with 11 bases between them. The CDR3 length is 13 residues.

The chain carries TRBV2 and TRBJ2-2; 9 nucleotides line up with TRBD2. The CDR3 runs to 16 residues. The junction had 13 bases not matched to a gene; V was cut back by 11 bases and J by 3 bases. Germline V gene sequence: CDR1 SNHLY, CDR2 FYNNEI. CDR3 amino acids: CALWREGQNYTGELFF. DNA of the CDR3: TGTGCCTTATGGCGGGAGGGCCAGAACTACACCGGGGAGCTGTTTTTT.

The chain has TRBV28 and TRBJ2-4; D assignment may be TRBD1 or TRBD2 (6 bases each). Germline V gives CDR1 MDHEN, CDR2 SYDVKM. The CDR3 runs to 14 residues. V was cut by 4 bases and J by 5 bases, with 12 bases left in between. This chain's CDR3 is CASSYVGGQNIQYF. DNA of the CDR3: TGTGCCAGCAGTTATGTTGGGGGGCAAAACATTCAGTACTTC.

V usage is TRBV7-9 and J usage is TRBJ2-7, with a weak D call TRBD1 (7 bases). The CDR3 has 15 amino acids. Trimming cost V 1 base and J 3 bases, with 13 bases left between them. Per the germline V gene, CDR1 is SEHNR and CDR2 is FQNEAQ (reference sequence). The DNA of the CDR3 is TGTGCCAGCAGCTTAGTTAATCAGGGGGGCTACGAGCAGTACTTC. Translating gives CASSLVNQGGYEQYF.

The chain links TRBV27 to TRBJ1-4; D may be TRBD1 (5 bases). The V gene's germline CDR1 is MNHEY and CDR2 SMNVEV (reference sequence). The CDR3 length is 17 residues. V gave up 2 bases and J gave up 8 bases, with 21 bases separating them. The CDR3 DNA reads as TGTGCCAGCAGTTTAGGGGCAGGGCAAACGGCGGGGGAAAAACTGTTTTTT. Its translation: CASSLGAGQTAGEKLFF.

The V gene is TRBV19, the J gene TRBJ1-1, with 7 positions matching TRBD1. CDR1 is LNHDA and CDR2 is SQIVND in the germline V gene (reference sequence). The trim removed 7 bases at V and 2 bases at J, leaving 7 bases unmatched. The CDR3 has 14 amino acids. The CDR3 is CASTDRTFNTEAFF. The CDR3 DNA sequence: TGTGCCAGTACGGACAGGACATTTAACACTGAAGCTTTCTTT. The full variable domain, rest sourced from reference TRBV19 and TRBJ1-1, is DGGITQSPKYLFRKEGQNVTLSCEQNLNHDAMYWYRQDPGQGLRLIYYSQIVNDFQKGDIAEGYSVSREKKESFPLTVTSAQKNPTAFYLCASTDRTFNTEAFFGQGTRLTVV.

The gene calls are TRBV13 and TRBJ2-3, with 10 bases matching TRBD2. Looked up from germline, CDR1 is PRHDT and CDR2 is FYEKMQ (reference sequence). Trimming took 4 bases from V and 0 from J; bases not matched to a gene: 4. This CDR3 is 16 amino acids long. As DNA, the CDR3 is TGTGCCAGCAGCTCCTTAGCGGGAGGAAGCACAGATACGCAGTATTTT. This encodes CASSSLAGGSTDTQYF.

In this sample, this clone turned up once. J is TRBJ2-1 and V is TRBV7-8; D may be TRBD1 or TRBD2 (5 bases each). V gave up 5 bases and J gave up 10 bases, with 15 bases separating them. The CDR3 is made up of 13 amino acids. CDR1 is SGHVS and CDR2 is FQNEAQ in the germline V gene. The CDR3, as DNA: TGTGCCAGCAGCCCGGGACCTCTGGGGGAGCAGTTCTTC. Protein: CASSPGPLGEQFF.

CDR3 in amino acids: CASSDPGQGASGTEAFF. For the CDR3, the DNA is TGTGCCAGCAGTGATCCAGGACAGGGGGCTAGCGGCACTGAAGCTTTCTTT. V gene TRBV2 combines with J gene TRBJ1-1; 11 bases match TRBD1. The V gene's germline CDR1 is SNHLY and CDR2 FYNNEI. V lost 3 bases to trimming and J lost 4 bases; unmatched junction nucleotides: 10. This CDR3 comprises 17 residues.

As regards this clone: This sample includes further DNA sequences coding for the same CDR3. The V gene is TRBV27, the J gene TRBJ1-2; 8 bases map to TRBD1. V shed 6 bases and J 2 bases; nucleotides not matched to a gene: 5. The germline V gene has CDR1 MNHEY and CDR2 SMNVEV (reference sequence). This CDR3 is built from 14 residues. CDR3 in DNA: TGTGCCAGCAGCCCTACAGGGGGGAACTATGGCTACACCTTC. Its protein is CASSPTGGNYGYTF.

V and J are TRBV6-1 and TRBJ1-2; D is perhaps TRBD1 (5 bases). Germline lookup yields CDR1 MNHNS and CDR2 SASEGT. The ends were cut back, 1 base at V and 4 bases at J, with 16 bases in the middle. There are 16 residues in the CDR3. The CDR3 here is CASSEEAGPRIYGYTF. In DNA form, the CDR3 reads TGTGCCAGCAGTGAAGAGGCAGGGCCGAGAATCTATGGCTACACCTTC.

This clone was recorded once. The V and J genes are TRBV14 and TRBJ1-2, with D possibly TRBD1 on 5 matching bases. This CDR3 is built from 17 residues. The germline CDR1 and CDR2 sequences are SGHDN and FVKESK. V shed 4 bases and J shed 3 bases, with 21 bases lying between them. CDR3 residues: CASSRRHDSSKDYGYTF. For the CDR3, the DNA is TGTGCCAGCAGCCGAAGACATGACAGCTCAAAGGACTATGGCTACACCTTC.

This clone has just a few counts. The chain carries TRBV10-3 and TRBJ1-4, with TRBD1 matching over 7 bases. The CDR3 runs to 12 residues. Germline V lookup: CDR1 ENHRY, CDR2 SYGVKD. Trimming cost V 3 bases and J 14 bases; bases outside gene matches: 6. CDR3 in DNA: TGTGCCATCAGTGACTCCGACAGGGTCCTGTTTTTT. Amino acid sequence: CAISDSDRVLFF.

The CDR3 reads CASSYAGQYYEQYF. The CDR3, as DNA: TGTGCCAGCAGTTACGCTGGACAGTACTACGAGCAGTACTTC. V gene TRBV6-6 combines with J gene TRBJ2-7; possibly TRBD1 for D (6 bases). This CDR3 is 14 amino acids long. V was cut by 2 bases and J by 3 bases, with 11 bases left in between. The germline V gene has CDR1 MNHNY and CDR2 SVGAGI (reference sequence).

The chain combines TRBV28 with TRBJ2-4, with D unclear. Germline assignment: CDR1 MDHEN and CDR2 SYDVKM. The V and J ends lost 5 bases and 2 bases respectively, with 16 bases between them. The length of the CDR3 is 16 residues. CDR3: CASSTHTGWTKNIQYF. The DNA of the CDR3 is TGTGCCAGCAGTACCCACACGGGCTGGACCAAAAACATTCAGTACTTC.

The chain couples TRBV11-2 to TRBJ1-4; possible D gene TRBD1, 6 bases. The V gene's germline CDR1 is SGHAT and CDR2 FQNNGV. The CDR3 is made up of 14 amino acids. Trimming took 8 bases from V and 1 from J, leaving 11 bases between them. CDR3 residues: CASGTTGTNEKLFF. The CDR3 DNA reads as TGTGCCAGCGGAACGACAGGAACTAATGAAAAACTGTTTTTT.

DNA for the CDR3: TGCGCCAGCAGCCAAGAACTAGCGGTGAACACCGGGGAGCTGTTTTTT. The encoded protein is CASSQELAVNTGELFF. The genes are TRBV4-3 and TRBJ2-2, with 8 bases lining up with TRBD2. In germline, CDR1 is LGHNA, CDR2 YSLEER. This CDR3 spans 16 amino acids. V lost 0 bases and J lost 1; bases outside the gene matches: 1.

In regard to this clone: The junction differs from germline at one of its ends, possibly a read error. This chain connects TRBV6-5 to TRBJ1-1, with unresolved D. Looked up from germline, CDR1 is MNHEY and CDR2 is SVGAGI. The CDR3 has 13 residues. The CDR3, as DNA: TGTGCCAGCCGACCCGGGCCCACGGGCGTGGAGATCTTT. Translation gives CASRPGPTGVEIF.

This clone showed up just once. The J gene is TRBJ2-7, the V gene TRBV6-1, with D perhaps being TRBD1 or TRBD2 (5 bases each). The ends were cut back, 2 bases at V and 0 bases at J, with 8 bases in the middle. CDR1 MNHNS and CDR2 SASEGT come from the germline V gene. The CDR3 contains 14 residues. CDR3 region: CASSEIGTSYEQYF. The CDR3 bases are TGTGCCAGCAGTGAAATAGGGACCTCCTACGAGCAGTACTTC.

The rearrangement links TRBV27 to TRBJ2-2; 7 bases match TRBD2. Germline CDR1 MNHEY, CDR2 SMNVEV (reference sequence). V lost 5 bases, J lost 1 base, and 7 bases stayed unmatched. CDR3 length: 16 amino acids. CDR3 residues: CASSPFGGVNTGELFF. The CDR3 coding sequence is TGTGCCAGCAGTCCTTTTGGGGGGGTGAACACCGGGGAGCTGTTTTTT.

The J gene is TRBJ2-7, the V gene TRBV29-1; 11 nucleotides line up with TRBD2. V lost 4 bases and J lost 9; bases outside the gene matches: 11. The CDR3 consists of 14 residues. Germline V gives CDR1 SQVTM, CDR2 ANQGSEA. In DNA, the CDR3 is TGCAGCGTTGTCTTAGCGGGAGGGCCTACAGCGCAGTACTTC. Amino acids: CSVVLAGGPTAQYF.

V and J are TRBV2 and TRBJ1-2, with 7 positions matching TRBD1. The V gene end was trimmed by 0 bases and the J gene end by 7 bases; junction bases not matched to a gene: 11. In germline, CDR1 is SNHLY, CDR2 FYNNEI. The CDR3 has 16 amino acids. The CDR3 nucleotides read TGTGCCAGCAGTGAAGCAGGGGACAGCCCTCTTTCTGGCTACACCTTC. Translated: CASSEAGDSPLSGYTF.